This T cell receptor beta chain was documented in a study of cytotoxic CD8 clonotypes in ibrutinib-treated CLL (dated by TCRdb to the early 2020s). About the full investigation: The cohort included some 14 treatment-naive and about a dozen relapsed/refractory patients; around 18 were IGHV unmutated. The response samples were drawn at a median of approximately 12 months into treatment, with a range of roughly 6 to 40 months. Cryopreserved peripheral blood mononuclear cells were obtained before treatment, at response, and at either sustained remission or disease progression. On average, each sample yielded 255,043 productive templates and around 98,000 productive rearrangements. Patients were still on ibrutinib when every remission and progressive disease sample was collected. Of the 90 or so people in the trial, approximately 24 had longitudinal samples available. Responses were partial in roughly 24 patients and complete in 2; after median approximately 69 months follow-up, some 15 stayed in remission and 12 progressed. Broader findings and caveats from the paper: At baseline, clonality was higher than in age-matched healthy donors and showed a strong correlation with circulating CD8+ T-cell counts. Clonality increased at ibrutinib response, stayed stable in sustained remission, and fell back toward baseline at progression. Sampling times were not matched between sustained-remission and progressing patients, and lymph node repertoires were not studied. Public clonotypes were rare and either contracted or stayed stable during treatment, and the rise in clonality at ibrutinib response reflected the expansion of private clonotypes.

For TCR beta library preparation, approximately 2.2 micrograms of genomic DNA were isolated from cryopreserved PBMCs. Longitudinal blood samples from CLL patients on ibrutinib monotherapy were analyzed using high-throughput TCR beta sequencing. The patients took part in an open-label, single-center phase 2 trial of ibrutinib monotherapy. About this clone: The target of this receptor is not known. No quality values exist for individual bases; no much larger clone is one base distant.

On a MiSeq, deep resolution sequencing aimed for a depth between 1 in 1 million and 1 in 200,000 T cells, with each clonotype covered roughly 10x on average. The immunoSEQ hsTCRB Kit was used to generate the TCR beta libraries. The authors' pipeline ran thus. ImmunoSEQ Data Assistant and ImmunoSEQ Analyzer were used for data analysis, and V, D and J genes were assigned according to IMGT definitions. Clonality, which ranges from 0 to 1, was calculated as one minus the normalized Shannon entropy of productive rearrangement frequencies. Only overrepresented clonotypes making up at least 0.05% of the repertoire of each patient were included in the public clonotype analysis. Thirteen age-matched healthy donor repertoires from immuneACCESS were used as controls for clonality. As stored in TCRdb, this immuneACCESS dataset retains in-frame rearrangements with V and J assigned. A fraction of the clones does not appear; measured against another copy, unresolved V genes explain less than half of the discrepancy, and the remainder lacks a known reason. V, J and clone size reflect that table, while D and trimming were determined from the DNA. The table for this sample lists about 140,000 clones; around 84% of them were counted only once. The top ten clonotypes cover 7.5% to 8% of the sample.

CDR1 and CDR2, looked up from the germline V gene, are ENHRY and SYGVKD. Compared with germline, V lacks 4 bases and J lacks 6 bases; bases without a gene match: 6. CDR3 length: 15 amino acids, cysteine to phenylalanine. Of all the DNA, just the CDR3 is kept, 45 bases in frame from base 1. Sample: PBMCs, taken after 36 months of ibrutinib treatment. The V gene is TRBV10-3 and the J gene is TRBJ2-3; the central 11 bases match TRBD2. The source of this sequence is a human donor with chronic lymphocytic leukemia. The CDR3 protein is CAISGGLADLDTQYF. The DNA sequence is TGTGCCATCAGTGGGGGACTAGCGGACCTTGATACGCAGTATTTT.